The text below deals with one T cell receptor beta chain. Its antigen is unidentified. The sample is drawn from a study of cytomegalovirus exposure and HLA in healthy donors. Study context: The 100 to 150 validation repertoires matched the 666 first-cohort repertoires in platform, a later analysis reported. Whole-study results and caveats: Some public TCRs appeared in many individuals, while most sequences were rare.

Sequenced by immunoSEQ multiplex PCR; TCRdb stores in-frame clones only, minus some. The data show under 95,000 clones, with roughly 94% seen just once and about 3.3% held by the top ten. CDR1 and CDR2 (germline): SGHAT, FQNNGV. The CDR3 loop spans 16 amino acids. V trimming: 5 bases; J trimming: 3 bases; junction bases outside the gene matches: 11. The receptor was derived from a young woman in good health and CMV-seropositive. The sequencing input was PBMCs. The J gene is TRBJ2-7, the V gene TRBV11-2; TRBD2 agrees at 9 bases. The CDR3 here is CASSTDPLAGFYEQYF. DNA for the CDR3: TGTGCCAGCAGCACAGACCCCCTAGCGGGATTCTACGAGCAGTACTTC.